Listed below are T cell receptor beta chains from one sample, sequenced in a study of PD-1 blockade in mismatch repair-deficient tumors. Clones were sequenced by immunoSEQ multiplex PCR, and TCRdb holds only the in-frame ones, with some missing. The profile shows roughly 79,000 clones, about 82% of them singletons. The sample was peripheral blood, taken 44 weeks after starting pembrolizumab. These receptor sequences come from an adult with mismatch repair-deficient cancer. Both conserved end residues are part of each CDR3. D genes are given only for firm matches. Clone size appears in some rows only: once, few, many, or a class for an expanded clone.

D gene: NA
clone size: NA
V gene: TRBV7-6
CDR3 length: 15
J gene: TRBJ2-7
CDR3 DNA: TGTGCCAGCAGCTTTGGTGGGGGTGGGAACTACGAGCAGTACTTC
CDR3 protein: CASSFGGGGNYEQYF

D gene: TRBD1
clone size: NA
V gene: TRBV19
CDR3 length: 14
J gene: TRBJ2-5
CDR3 DNA: TGTGCCAGTGGGGGGACAGGGAACCAAGAGACCCAGTACTTC
CDR3 protein: CASGGTGNQETQYF

D gene: NA
clone size: once
V gene: TRBV9
CDR3 length: 14
J gene: TRBJ2-1
CDR3 DNA: TGTGCCAGCAGCGTAGGATTTTCTTCTGGGGAGCAGTTCTTC
CDR3 protein: CASSVGFSSGEQFF

D gene: NA
clone size: NA
V gene: TRBV7-2
CDR3 length: 15
J gene: TRBJ2-3
CDR3 DNA: TGTGCCAGCAGCTTAGATGGCAGGGCCGCAGATACGCAGTATTTT
CDR3 protein: CASSLDGRAADTQYF

D gene: NA
clone size: NA
V gene: TRBV28
CDR3 length: 15
J gene: TRBJ2-6
CDR3 DNA: TGTGCCAGCAGTTCCGGGGTGGCTGGGGCCAACGTCCTGACTTTC
CDR3 protein: CASSSGVAGANVLTF

D gene: TRBD1
clone size: NA
V gene: TRBV9
CDR3 length: 17
J gene: TRBJ1-2
CDR3 DNA: TGTGCCAGCAGCGTAGAAATGGAAGGGGACAGGGGTCATGGCTACACCTTC
CDR3 protein: CASSVEMEGDRGHGYTF

D gene: NA
clone size: NA
V gene: TRBV4-2
CDR3 length: 16
J gene: TRBJ1-3
CDR3 DNA: TGTGCCAGCAGCCAAGACGGAGGGAATTCCGGAAACACCATATATTTT
CDR3 protein: CASSQDGGNSGNTIYF

D gene: NA
clone size: NA
V gene: TRBV30
CDR3 length: 13
J gene: TRBJ1-1
CDR3 DNA: TGTGCCTGGAGTGGACAGACGAACACTGAAGCTTTCTTT
CDR3 protein: CAWSGQTNTEAFF

D gene: NA
clone size: NA
V gene: TRBV15
CDR3 length: 14
J gene: TRBJ2-5
CDR3 DNA: TGTGCCACCAGCAGAGGGTCAGCACAAGAGACCCAGTACTTC
CDR3 protein: CATSRGSAQETQYF

D gene: NA
clone size: NA
V gene: TRBV9
CDR3 length: 14
J gene: TRBJ1-1
CDR3 DNA: TGTGCCAGCAGACCCATTCTTGAGGGGACTGAAGCTTTCTTT
CDR3 protein: CASRPILEGTEAFF

D gene: NA
clone size: NA
V gene: TRBV5-6
CDR3 length: 12
J gene: TRBJ2-7
CDR3 DNA: TGTGCCAGCAGCTTGACACCCTTCGAGCAGTACTTC
CDR3 protein: CASSLTPFEQYF

D gene: TRBD2
clone size: NA
V gene: TRBV6-5
CDR3 length: 15
J gene: TRBJ2-1
CDR3 DNA: TGTGCCAGCAGACGTGGGACTAGCTATAACAATGAGCAGTTCTTC
CDR3 protein: CASRRGTSYNNEQFF

D gene: NA
clone size: NA
V gene: TRBV4-1
CDR3 length: 16
J gene: TRBJ2-2
CDR3 DNA: TGCGCCAGCAGCCATGCGGGTTTGGCGAACACCGGGGAGCTGTTTTTT
CDR3 protein: CASSHAGLANTGELFF

D gene: TRBD2
clone size: NA
V gene: TRBV14
CDR3 length: 18
J gene: TRBJ2-2
CDR3 DNA: TGTGCCAGCAGCCAATTGCCGGGACTAACATCTTACACCGGGGAGCTGTTTTTT
CDR3 protein: CASSQLPGLTSYTGELFF

D gene: NA
clone size: NA
V gene: TRBV27
CDR3 length: 15
J gene: TRBJ1-2
CDR3 DNA: TGTGCCAGCAGTTTCTCAGGTTCGGGGGCGGGTGGCTACACCTTC
CDR3 protein: CASSFSGSGAGGYTF

D gene: TRBD2
clone size: NA
V gene: TRBV9
CDR3 length: 16
J gene: TRBJ2-1
CDR3 DNA: TGTGCCAGCAGCCCCCGGGGTAGCGGGAGTATTAATGAGCAGTTCTTC
CDR3 protein: CASSPRGSGSINEQFF

D gene: NA
clone size: NA
V gene: TRBV6-4
CDR3 length: 16
J gene: TRBJ2-1
CDR3 DNA: TGTGCCAGCAGTGACTCGGGCTCAGGTGAATACAATGAGCAGTTCTTC
CDR3 protein: CASSDSGSGEYNEQFF

D gene: TRBD1
clone size: NA
V gene: TRBV29-1
CDR3 length: 10
J gene: TRBJ2-3
CDR3 DNA: TGCAGCGTTCACCAGGGGGTTCGGTATTTT
CDR3 protein: CSVHQGVRYF

D gene: TRBD1
clone size: NA
V gene: TRBV30
CDR3 length: 14
J gene: TRBJ1-4
CDR3 DNA: TGTGCCTGGAGTGTCGGAGGGGGCGATGAAAAACTGTTTTTT
CDR3 protein: CAWSVGGGDEKLFF

D gene: TRBD1
clone size: once
V gene: TRBV25-1
CDR3 length: 14
J gene: TRBJ1-4
CDR3 DNA: TGTGCCAGCAGTGAGTTTGGGACAGCCGAAAAACTGTTTTTT
CDR3 protein: CASSEFGTAEKLFF

D gene: NA
clone size: NA
V gene: TRBV7-3
CDR3 length: 13
J gene: TRBJ2-3
CDR3 DNA: TGTGCCAGCAGCTCCGACCCGCGGGATACGCAGTATTTT
CDR3 protein: CASSSDPRDTQYF

D gene: NA
clone size: NA
V gene: TRBV7-3
CDR3 length: 13
J gene: TRBJ2-5
CDR3 DNA: TGTGCCAGCAGCTCCCAGGTCCAAGAGACCCAGTACTTC
CDR3 protein: CASSSQVQETQYF

D gene: TRBD2
clone size: NA
V gene: TRBV6-6
CDR3 length: 16
J gene: TRBJ2-3
CDR3 DNA: TGTGCCAGCAGTTACGGCGGTACCAGCGGGGTAGATACGCAGTATTTT
CDR3 protein: CASSYGGTSGVDTQYF

D gene: TRBD1
clone size: NA
V gene: TRBV5-5
CDR3 length: 14
J gene: TRBJ1-2
CDR3 DNA: TGTGCCAGCAGCTTGACCACAGGGGGCTTTGGCTACACCTTC
CDR3 protein: CASSLTTGGFGYTF

D gene: NA
clone size: NA
V gene: TRBV19
CDR3 length: 15
J gene: TRBJ2-5
CDR3 DNA: TGTGCCAGTAGTATGGTTGCCGGACCTCAAGAGACCCAGTACTTC
CDR3 protein: CASSMVAGPQETQYF

D gene: NA
clone size: NA
V gene: TRBV7-2
CDR3 length: 13
J gene: TRBJ2-1
CDR3 DNA: TGTGCCAGCAGCTTGGACAGTTGGAATGAGCAGTTCTTC
CDR3 protein: CASSLDSWNEQFF